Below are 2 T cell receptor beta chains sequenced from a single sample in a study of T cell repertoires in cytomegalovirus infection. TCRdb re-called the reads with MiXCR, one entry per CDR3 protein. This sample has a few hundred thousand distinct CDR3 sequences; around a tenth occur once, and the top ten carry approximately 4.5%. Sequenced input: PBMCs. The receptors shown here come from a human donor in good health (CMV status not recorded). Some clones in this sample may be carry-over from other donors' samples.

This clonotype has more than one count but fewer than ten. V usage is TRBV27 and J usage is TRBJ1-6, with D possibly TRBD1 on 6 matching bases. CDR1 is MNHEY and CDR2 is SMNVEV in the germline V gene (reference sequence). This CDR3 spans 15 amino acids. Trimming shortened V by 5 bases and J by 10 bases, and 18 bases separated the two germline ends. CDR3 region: CASSATGGGSSPLHF. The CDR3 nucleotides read TGTGCCAGCAGTGCCACGGGGGGGGGCTCCTCACCCCTCCACTTT.

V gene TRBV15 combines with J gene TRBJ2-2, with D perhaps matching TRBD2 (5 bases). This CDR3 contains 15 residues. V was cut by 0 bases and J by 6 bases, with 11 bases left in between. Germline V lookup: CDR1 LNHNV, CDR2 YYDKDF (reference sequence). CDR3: CATSRDSRGPGELFF. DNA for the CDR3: TGTGCCACCAGCAGAGATTCTAGAGGGCCCGGGGAGCTGTTTTTT.